This T cell receptor beta chain was identified during a study of Ad26.COV2.S vaccination and SARS-CoV-2 variants. This clone came up a few times. The antigen is undetermined. Trimming removed 8 bases from V and 7 bases from J, with 18 bases in between. Germline V gives CDR1 LNHDA, CDR2 SQIVND (reference sequence). CDR3 length: 15 residues. Sequenced by immunoSEQ multiplex PCR; TCRdb stores in-frame clones only, minus some. The sample lists 85,000 to 120,000 clones; around three quarters were seen once. Study-wide results and caveats: Total T cell responses were possibly underestimated by TCR breadth and depth analyses. Those who received the vaccine showed greater spike-specific TCR breadth than those given placebo.

The specimen comprised peripheral blood, sampled after recovery from COVID-19. The sequence was obtained from a human donor who had recovered from COVID-19. V gene TRBV19 combines with J gene TRBJ1-6; possibly TRBD1 for D (5 bases). The CDR3 protein is CASHETGTPNSPLHF. The CDR3 DNA follows: TGTGCCAGTCATGAGACCGGGACTCCAAATTCACCCCTCCACTTT.